What follows are 10 T cell receptor beta chains derived from one specimen sequenced in a study of blood T cell repertoires in COVID-19 (dated by TCRdb to the early 2020s). The library relied on the immunoSEQ multiplex PCR assay. This immuneACCESS table, as held by TCRdb, lists in-frame sequences with V and J called but not all clones. Of the missing ones, under half trace to an unresolved V gene in checked studies; the others have no known cause. The sample records approximately 270,000 clones, about four fifths of which are singletons. Together, the top ten hold 15% to 19% of the sample. The sequencing sample was made of peripheral blood. The origin of the receptors is a person aged 65-85 years with COVID-19, enrolled during active disease.

This sequence joins TRBV19 and TRBJ2-1; 11 nucleotides match TRBD2. The CDR3 sequence is 16 residues long. The V segment lost 6 bases and the J segment 2 bases; nucleotides outside the gene matches: 6. Germline loops: CDR1 LNHDA, CDR2 SQIVND (reference sequence). CDR3 loop: CASRDWTSGPYNEQFF. The CDR3 DNA sequence: TGTGCCAGTAGAGATTGGACTAGCGGGCCCTACAATGAGCAGTTCTTC.

This clone was seen a few times. This chain uses TRBV18 with TRBJ1-5; 7 bases agree with TRBD1. The CDR3 sequence is 17 residues long. CDR1 KGHSH and CDR2 LQKENI come from the germline V gene. V lost 5 bases, J lost 2 bases, and 12 bases stayed unmatched. In DNA form, the CDR3 reads TGTGCCAGCTCAGCGAGCCTAGGGGGCGTCGGCAATCAGCCCCAGCATTTT. Translating it yields CASSASLGGVGNQPQHF.

This clone has just one count. The chain couples TRBV6-5 to TRBJ1-6; D unresolved. This CDR3 is built from 15 residues. Germline CDR1 reads MNHEY; CDR2 reads SVGAGI. Trimming cost V 0 bases and J 10 bases, with 13 bases left between them. The CDR3 here is CASSYSWPNQSPLHF. CDR3 in DNA: TGTGCCAGCAGTTACTCTTGGCCAAACCAGTCACCCCTCCACTTT.

At least ten counts were recorded for this clone. The rearrangement links TRBV6-1 to TRBJ2-3, with 11 positions matching TRBD2. Trimming removed 1 base from V and 8 bases from J; junction bases left unmatched: 2. CDR3 length: 14 amino acids. From germline, CDR1 is MNHNS and CDR2 SASEGT. The CDR3 here is CASSEELAGVTQYF. In DNA, the CDR3 is TGTGCCAGCAGTGAAGAACTAGCGGGGGTTACGCAGTATTTT.

As DNA, the CDR3 is TGTGCCAGCAGTCCGGGACTAAGATCGTTGGATACGCAGTATTTT. It is translated as CASSPGLRSLDTQYF. V and J are TRBV6-2 or TRBV6-3 and TRBJ2-3, with 7 bases aligning to TRBD2. The CDR3 is made up of 15 amino acids. Germline assignment: CDR1 MNHEY and CDR2 SVGEGT. J gave up 6 bases and V 5 bases, and 11 bases lay outside the gene matches.

This chain joins TRBV15 and TRBJ1-2; 7 nucleotides line up with TRBD1. CDR3 length equals 16 residues. CDR1 LNHNV and CDR2 YYDKDF come from the germline V gene (reference sequence). The V segment lost 0 bases and the J segment 8 bases; nucleotides outside the gene matches: 12. In DNA, the CDR3 is TGTGCCACCAGCAGAGATCAAGACAGGGCCTTGGGGGGCTACACCTTC. Protein product: CATSRDQDRALGGYTF.

The chain has TRBV9 and TRBJ2-3, with D uncertain. The CDR3 is 13 amino acids. The ends were cut back, 0 bases at V and 5 bases at J, with 7 bases in the middle. Germline V CDR1 and CDR2: SGDLS, YYNGEE. The CDR3 loop reads CASSVGRVDTQYF. CDR3 nucleotides: TGTGCCAGCAGCGTAGGACGGGTAGATACGCAGTATTTT.

The chain employs TRBV5-4 and TRBJ2-7; D gene unclear. Germline CDR1 SGHNT, CDR2 YYREEE (reference sequence). This CDR3 region has 16 residues. With 4 bases removed from V and 2 bases from J, the gap between germline ends came to 19 bases. CDR3 protein: CASSLKPGYPPYEQYF. The CDR3, as DNA: TGTGCCAGCAGCCTAAAACCCGGGTACCCTCCCTACGAGCAGTACTTC.

The chain recombines TRBV5-1 with TRBJ2-7, with TRBD2 matching 16 bases. Germline V gene sequence: CDR1 SGHRS, CDR2 YFSETQ. There are 17 residues in the CDR3. After removal of 3 bases from V and 2 bases from J, the junction contained 5 bases not matched to a gene. Here the CDR3 reads CASSYGTSGGGTYEQYF. The CDR3 DNA reads as TGCGCCAGCAGCTACGGGACTAGCGGGGGGGGCACCTACGAGCAGTACTTC.

This clone appeared a single time. The V and J genes are TRBV7-2 and TRBJ2-6, with TRBD1 identical over 10 bases. The CDR3 covers 17 residues. Germline CDR1 SGHTA, CDR2 FQGNSA. V shed 7 bases and J 4 bases; nucleotides not matched to a gene: 10. Here the CDR3 reads CASNPGQGRAGANVLTF. The CDR3 DNA reads TGTGCCAGCAACCCGGGACAGGGGCGGGCCGGGGCCAACGTCCTGACTTTC.